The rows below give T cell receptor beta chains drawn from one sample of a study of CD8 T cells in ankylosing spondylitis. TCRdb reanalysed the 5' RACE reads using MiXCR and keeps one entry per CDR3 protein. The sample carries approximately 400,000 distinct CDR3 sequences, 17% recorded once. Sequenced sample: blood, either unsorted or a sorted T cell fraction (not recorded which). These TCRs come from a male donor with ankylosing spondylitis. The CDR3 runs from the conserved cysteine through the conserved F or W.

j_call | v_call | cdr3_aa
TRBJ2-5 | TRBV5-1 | CASSFVRDRGETQYF
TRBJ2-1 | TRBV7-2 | CATGRGREGSYNEQFF
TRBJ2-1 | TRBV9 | CASSANQGARDEQFF
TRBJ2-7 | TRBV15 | CATSSPSGGPPYEQYF
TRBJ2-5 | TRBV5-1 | CASSDRPQETQYF
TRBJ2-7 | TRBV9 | CASSVAGTGPFYEQYF
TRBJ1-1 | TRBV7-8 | CASSLGDRGRMRNTEAFF
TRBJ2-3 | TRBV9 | CASSVGVKSTDTQYF
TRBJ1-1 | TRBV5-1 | CASSKDSEAFF
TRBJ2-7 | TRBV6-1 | CASSPKQGGVAYEQYF
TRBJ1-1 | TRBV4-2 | CASRQPDRNTEAFF
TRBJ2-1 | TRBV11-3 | CASSLLRGSDEQFF
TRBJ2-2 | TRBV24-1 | CATSPRDRGPNTGKLFF
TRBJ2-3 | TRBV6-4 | CASSDRYRADTQYF
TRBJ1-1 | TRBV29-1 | CSVVQRGNTEAFF
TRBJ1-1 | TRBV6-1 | CASSPTRTGGNTEAFF
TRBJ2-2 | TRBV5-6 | CASQSGTGNPGELFF
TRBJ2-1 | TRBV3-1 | CASSRDSEGHEQFF
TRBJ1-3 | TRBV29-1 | CSVVAGGTTIYF
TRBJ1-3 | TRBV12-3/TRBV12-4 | CASSWYEVGLPGNTIYF
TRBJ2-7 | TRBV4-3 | CASSQEFRGPDEQYF
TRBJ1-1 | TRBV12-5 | CASGLVTLLDRATEAFF
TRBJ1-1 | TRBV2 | CASPTGNTEAFF
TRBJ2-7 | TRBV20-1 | CSASSGTSGVQYF
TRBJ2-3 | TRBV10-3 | CAISEGTSGINTQYF
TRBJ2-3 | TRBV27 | CASSLEGSDTQYF
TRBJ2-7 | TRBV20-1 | CSAFDAGTSGALYEQYF
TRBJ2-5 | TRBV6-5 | CASSYSNSRETQYF
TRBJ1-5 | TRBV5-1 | CASSWEGRDQPQHF
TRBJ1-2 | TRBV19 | CASSMTGAKYGYTF
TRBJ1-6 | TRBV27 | CASSFGRDNSPLHF
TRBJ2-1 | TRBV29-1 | CSVEEVGDEQFF
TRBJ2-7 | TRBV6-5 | CASSSTGSGVYEQYF
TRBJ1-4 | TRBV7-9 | CASSPAGQGNEKLFF
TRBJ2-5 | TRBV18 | CASSPMGTSGYQETQYF